This passage covers 19 T cell receptor beta chains from one sample sequenced in a study of T cell repertoires in cytomegalovirus infection. These receptors' targets are unknown. MiXCR, run by TCRdb on the reads, gives a single entry per CDR3 protein. The repertoire consists of some 940,000 distinct CDR3 sequences, with less than 40% occurring once and the leading ten covering over 11%. This material consisted of cultured CD8+ T cells from PBMCs, taken from culture after CMV antigen stimulation. Receptors originate from a human donor in good health (CMV status not recorded). Some clones in this sample may be carry-over from other donors' samples.

The V call is TRBV23-1, the J call TRBJ2-2, with 9 bases identical to TRBD1. Being an ORF, TRBV23-1 has a function that is uncertain. The V and J ends lost 2 bases and 4 bases, in that order; junction bases with no gene match: 5. There are 16 residues in the CDR3. The CDR3 sequence is CASSQRTGVGTGELFF. The CDR3 DNA reads as TGCGCCAGCAGTCAAAGGACAGGGGTCGGCACCGGGGAGCTGTTTTTT.

The V and J genes are TRBV12-3 or TRBV12-4 and TRBJ2-2; 10 bases agree with TRBD1. V gave up 5 bases and J gave up 7 bases; unmatched junction bases: 16. The CDR3 has 18 amino acids. CDR3 region: CASSQLSRGQGIDGELFF. CDR3 DNA sequence: TGTGCCAGCAGTCAACTTTCCCGGGGACAGGGGATTGACGGGGAGCTGTTTTTT.

The sample holds a few counts of this clonotype. This rearrangement joins TRBV27 to TRBJ2-7, with D possibly matching TRBD1 (6 bases). The germline gives CDR1 MNHEY, CDR2 SMNVEV (reference sequence). CDR3 size: 13 residues. The germline V and J ends were trimmed by 4 bases and 9 bases, with 16 bases remaining between them. In nucleotides, the CDR3 is TGTGCCAGCAGTTCCTTCAGGGGCAGGGGGCAGTACTTC. It encodes CASSSFRGRGQYF.

The chain recombines TRBV7-3 with TRBJ2-1, with 7 bases matching TRBD1. The CDR3 has 16 amino acids. The J segment lost 0 bases and the V segment lost 5 bases, leaving 7 bases of the junction unmatched. The germline V gene encodes CDR1 SGHTA and CDR2 FQGTGA. CDR3 residues: CASSIPGGGSYNEQFF. The CDR3 DNA reads as TGTGCCAGCAGCATCCCAGGGGGTGGCTCCTACAATGAGCAGTTCTTC.

This clonotype was counted between two and nine times. This chain connects TRBV6-2 or TRBV6-3 to TRBJ2-1; 8 nucleotides match TRBD1. CDR1 MNHEY and CDR2 SVGEGT come from the germline V gene. The ends lost 0 bases at V and 6 bases at J; junction bases unmatched: 10. The CDR3 contains 17 residues. CDR3 amino acids: CASSYSRTGFRTNEQFF. DNA of the CDR3: TGTGCCAGCAGTTACTCGCGGACAGGGTTTAGGACCAATGAGCAGTTCTTC.

The genes are TRBV11-2 and TRBJ1-4, with D uncertain. The CDR3 totals 13 residues. Trimming removed 7 bases from V and 0 bases from J, with 6 bases in between. Germline CDR1 and CDR2: SGHAT and FQNNGV. The CDR3 DNA reads TGTGCCAGCATGGGTACAACTAATGAAAAACTGTTTTTT. Translated: CASMGTTNEKLFF.

This chain uses TRBV6-5 with TRBJ1-2; 8 bases line up with TRBD1. Germline CDR1 is MNHEY and CDR2 is SVGAGI. The CDR3 loop spans 14 amino acids. J was trimmed by 7 bases and V by 4 bases; bases with no gene match: 8. As DNA, the CDR3 is TGTGCCAGCAGTTTTAACAGGGGGATGGTTGGCTACACCTTC. Translated, it gives CASSFNRGMVGYTF.

Regarding this clonotype: The CDR3 end shows no conserved phenylalanine or tryptophan, and so a read error is likely. The chain joins TRBV19 to TRBJ2-3, with 10 bases aligning to TRBD1. V gave up 6 bases and J gave up 5 bases; unmatched junction bases: 8. There are 15 residues in the CDR3. Germline V gives CDR1 LNHDA, CDR2 SQIVND (reference sequence). The CDR3, as DNA: TGTGCCAGTAGCGTTCGGGACAGGGGTGGAGATACGCAGTATCTT. It translates to CASSVRDRGGDTQYL.

About this clonotype: With a much larger clone just one base away, this may be a read error. The J gene is TRBJ2-1, the V gene TRBV7-6; the D is unclear. The CDR3 has 13 residues. Germline V gene data show CDR1 as SGHVS and CDR2 as FNYEAQ. Trimming shortened V by 4 bases and J by 9 bases, and 13 bases separated the two germline ends. CDR3 loop: CASSSSLHGEQFF. As DNA, the CDR3 is TGTGCCAGCAGCTCGTCCCTCCATGGTGAGCAGTTCTTC.

This clonotype was recorded a few times. V and J are TRBV25-1 and TRBJ1-6, with D perhaps matching TRBD1 (5 bases). CDR3 size: 16 residues. V was shortened by 3 bases and J by 7 bases, with 16 bases between the two germline ends. Germline V CDR1 and CDR2: MGHDK, SYGVNS. DNA of the CDR3: TGTGCCAGCAGTGATCAATCGACAGCCAGCAATTCACCCCTCCACTTT. This gives the protein CASSDQSTASNSPLHF.

The genes are TRBV7-6 and TRBJ2-1; 8 nucleotides agree with TRBD1. The CDR3 totals 17 residues. Germline CDR1 is SGHVS and CDR2 is FNYEAQ. With 5 bases clipped from V and 1 base from J, the junction kept 10 bases outside the gene matches. CDR3 sequence: CASSPRGRGPSYNEQFF. DNA of the CDR3: TGTGCCAGCAGCCCCAGGGGGCGGGGCCCTTCCTACAATGAGCAGTTCTTC.

This rearrangement joins TRBV28 to TRBJ2-7, with unresolved D. Germline-derived CDR1 and CDR2 are MDHEN and SYDVKM. The V end was cut by 5 bases, the J end by 4 bases, with 15 bases between. This CDR3 is built from 14 residues. This chain's CDR3 is CASSPRNPLYEQYV. The DNA for the CDR3 is TGTGCCAGCAGTCCCCGGAACCCCCTTTACGAGCAGTACGTC.

This clonotype was recorded many times. The chain combines TRBV7-9 with TRBJ2-3, with 10 bases aligning to TRBD2. This CDR3 region has 15 residues. Germline CDR1 is SEHNR and CDR2 is FQNEAQ (reference sequence). After removal of 2 bases from V and 6 bases from J, the junction contained 5 bases not matched to a gene. The CDR3 is CASSLLAGVGDTQYF. CDR3 sequence (DNA): TGTGCCAGCAGCTTACTAGCGGGGGTAGGGGATACGCAGTATTTT.

This chain connects TRBV12-3 or TRBV12-4 to TRBJ2-7, with TRBD1 identical over 8 bases. Trimming at V came to 6 bases and at J to 0 bases, leaving 1 base not matched to a gene. The CDR3 length is 13 residues. In DNA form, the CDR3 reads TGTGCCAGCAGGACAGGGGCCTCCTACGAGCAGTACTTC. It is translated as CASRTGASYEQYF.

This chain joins TRBV13 and TRBJ1-1; no clear D gene. Trimming shortened V by 6 bases and J by 0 bases, and 11 bases separated the two germline ends. There are 14 residues in the CDR3. Germline V gene data show CDR1 as PRHDT and CDR2 as FYEKMQ (reference sequence). This chain's CDR3 is CASRLGAMNTEAFF. The CDR3 DNA is TGTGCCAGCAGGCTAGGAGCAATGAACACTGAAGCTTTCTTT.

DNA of the CDR3: TGTGCCAGCAGTGAGTCCAGGTCGACACCCGGACAGGGCCCCCGTAAATTCTACAATGAGCAGTTCTTC. Translating gives CASSESRSTPGQGPRKFYNEQFF. V gene TRBV25-1 combines with J gene TRBJ2-1; TRBD1 matches at 8 bases. Germline values: CDR1 MGHDK, CDR2 SYGVNS. Losses at the gene ends were 3 bases for V and 3 bases for J; bases not matched to a gene: 28. The CDR3 has 23 amino acids.

This clonotype was counted many times. V gene TRBV7-6 combines with J gene TRBJ1-1; 8 nucleotides line up with TRBD1. The CDR3 contains 15 residues. The germline CDR1 and CDR2 sequences are SGHVS and FNYEAQ. V trimming: 0 bases; J trimming: 1 base; junction bases outside the gene matches: 1. This CDR3 reads CASSLATGANTEAFF. Here the CDR3 DNA reads TGTGCCAGCAGCTTAGCGACAGGGGCGAACACTGAAGCTTTCTTT.

This clonotype appeared many times. The genes are TRBV12-3 or TRBV12-4 and TRBJ2-1; 7 bases line up with TRBD2. There are 13 residues in the CDR3. V shed 1 base and J 10 bases; nucleotides not matched to a gene: 4. The CDR3 loop is CASSLDPGREQFF. For the CDR3, the DNA is TGTGCCAGCAGTTTAGATCCCGGGAGGGAGCAGTTCTTC.

This chain links TRBV5-5 with TRBJ2-3, with 7 positions matching TRBD2. The CDR3 is 15 residues long. Germline V CDR1 and CDR2: SGHKS, YYEKEE (reference sequence). The V and J ends lost 4 bases and 2 bases, in that order; junction bases with no gene match: 7. The CDR3 DNA follows: TGTGCCAGCAGCCAAGTCCGGGGGGTCACAGATACGCAGTATTTT. It codes for CASSQVRGVTDTQYF.